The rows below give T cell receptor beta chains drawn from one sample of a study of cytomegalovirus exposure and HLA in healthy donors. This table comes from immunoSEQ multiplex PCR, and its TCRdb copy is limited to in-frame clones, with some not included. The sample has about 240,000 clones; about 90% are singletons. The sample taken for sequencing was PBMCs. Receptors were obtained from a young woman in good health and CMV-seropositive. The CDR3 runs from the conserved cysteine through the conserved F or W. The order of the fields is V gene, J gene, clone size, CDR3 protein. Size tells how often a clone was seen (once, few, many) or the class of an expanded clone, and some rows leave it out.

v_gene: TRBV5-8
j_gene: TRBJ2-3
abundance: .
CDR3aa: CASPSWRVHTDTQYF

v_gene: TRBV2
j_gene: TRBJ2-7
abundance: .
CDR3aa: CASSRDRGHEQYF

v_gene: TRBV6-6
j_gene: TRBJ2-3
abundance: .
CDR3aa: CASNKREQYADTQYF

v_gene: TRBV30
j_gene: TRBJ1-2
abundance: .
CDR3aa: CAWSVLSGDGYTF

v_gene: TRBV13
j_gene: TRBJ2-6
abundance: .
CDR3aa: CASSLWQGDVLTF

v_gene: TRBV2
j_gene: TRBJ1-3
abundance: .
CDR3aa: CASSPSGDRDNTIYF

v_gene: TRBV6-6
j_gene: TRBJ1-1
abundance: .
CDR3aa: CASRTDRGRKATEAFF

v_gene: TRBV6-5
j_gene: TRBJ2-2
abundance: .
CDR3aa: CASSYLITGELFF

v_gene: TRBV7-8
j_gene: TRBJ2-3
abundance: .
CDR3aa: CASQGSADTQYF

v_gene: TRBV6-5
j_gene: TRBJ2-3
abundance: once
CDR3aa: CASSYSTGGSTDTQYF

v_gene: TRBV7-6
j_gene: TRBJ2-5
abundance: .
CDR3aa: CASSLGLVGDKRTQYF

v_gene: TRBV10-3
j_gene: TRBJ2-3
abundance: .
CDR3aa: CAISADRKTQYF

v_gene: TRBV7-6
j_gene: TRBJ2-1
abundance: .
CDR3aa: CASSGEGNEQFF

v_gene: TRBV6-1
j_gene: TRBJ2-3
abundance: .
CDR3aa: CASSETYRVTDTQYF

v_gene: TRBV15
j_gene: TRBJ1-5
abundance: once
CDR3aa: CATSRDRGGINQPQHF

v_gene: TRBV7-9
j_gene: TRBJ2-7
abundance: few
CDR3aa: CASGKAGEIYEQYF

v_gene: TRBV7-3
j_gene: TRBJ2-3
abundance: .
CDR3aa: CASSLRARGRTDTQYF

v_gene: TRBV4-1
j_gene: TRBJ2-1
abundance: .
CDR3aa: CASSQEWLAGRNEQFF

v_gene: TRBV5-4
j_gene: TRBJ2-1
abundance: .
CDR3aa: CASSTGLADEQFF

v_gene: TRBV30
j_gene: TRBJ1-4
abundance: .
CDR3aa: CAWRQSTNEKLFF

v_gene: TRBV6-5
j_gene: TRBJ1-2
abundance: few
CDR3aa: CASSYSSEDKDYGYTF

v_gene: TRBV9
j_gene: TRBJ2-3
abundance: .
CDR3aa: CASSVRGQGTDTQYF

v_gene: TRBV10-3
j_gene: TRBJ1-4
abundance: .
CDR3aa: CAISRGFNEKLFF

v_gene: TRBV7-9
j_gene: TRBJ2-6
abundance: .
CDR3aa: CASSSSGVRSGANVLTF

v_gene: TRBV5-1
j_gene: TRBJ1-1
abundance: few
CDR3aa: CASSLVQSGTEAFF

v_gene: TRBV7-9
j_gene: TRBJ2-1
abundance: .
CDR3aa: CASSSDRETDEQFF

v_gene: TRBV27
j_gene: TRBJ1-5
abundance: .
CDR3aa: CASSPRWDRGSSQPQHF

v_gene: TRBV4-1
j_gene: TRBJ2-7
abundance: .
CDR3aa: CASSQDGSGASYEQYF

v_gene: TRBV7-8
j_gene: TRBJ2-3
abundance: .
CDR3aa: CASSLARARMMDTQYF

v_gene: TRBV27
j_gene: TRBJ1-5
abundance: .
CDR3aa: CASSLARGGQPQHF

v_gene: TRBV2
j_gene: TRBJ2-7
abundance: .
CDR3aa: CASRSGTGLSEQYF

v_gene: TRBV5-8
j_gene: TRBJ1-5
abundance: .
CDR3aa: CASSPPGGWPQHF

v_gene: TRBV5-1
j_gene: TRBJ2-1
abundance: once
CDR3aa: CASSPGTSDYNEQFF

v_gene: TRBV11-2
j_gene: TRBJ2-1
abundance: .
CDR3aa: CASSSWGELGEQFF

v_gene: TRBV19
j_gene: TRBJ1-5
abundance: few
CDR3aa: CASGERQPQHF

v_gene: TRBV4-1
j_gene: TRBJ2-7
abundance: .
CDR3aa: CASRQRDRGSYEQYF

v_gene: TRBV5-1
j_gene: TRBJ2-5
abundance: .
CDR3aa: CASSLGGLAVQETQYF

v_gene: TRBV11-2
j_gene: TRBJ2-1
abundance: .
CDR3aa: CASSLRFGVLAYNEQFF

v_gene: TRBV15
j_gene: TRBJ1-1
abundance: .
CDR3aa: CATSRDFRGGWNTEAFF

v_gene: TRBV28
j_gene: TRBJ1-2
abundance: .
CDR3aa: CASSFRYGYTF

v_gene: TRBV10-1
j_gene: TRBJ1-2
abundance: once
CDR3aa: CASSESIWGGWGYTF

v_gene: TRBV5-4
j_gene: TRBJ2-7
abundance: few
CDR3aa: CASSSDWREQYF

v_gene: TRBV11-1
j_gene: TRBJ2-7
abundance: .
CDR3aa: CASSMDRGHEQYF

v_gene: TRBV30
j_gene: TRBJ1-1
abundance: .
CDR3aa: CAWGYRGPNTEAFF

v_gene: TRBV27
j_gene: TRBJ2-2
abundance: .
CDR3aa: CASSLSLGDQGIGELFF

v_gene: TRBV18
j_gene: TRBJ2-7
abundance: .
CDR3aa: CASSGRAGPSSYEQYF

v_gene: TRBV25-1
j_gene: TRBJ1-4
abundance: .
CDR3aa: CASRGVMNEKLFF

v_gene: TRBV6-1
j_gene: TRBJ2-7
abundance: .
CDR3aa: CASSGWTSGRSAVHEQYF

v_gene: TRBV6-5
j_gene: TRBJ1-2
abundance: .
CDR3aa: CASRDNNYGYTF

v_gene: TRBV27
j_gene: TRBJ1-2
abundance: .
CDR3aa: CASSFSGGPYGYTF

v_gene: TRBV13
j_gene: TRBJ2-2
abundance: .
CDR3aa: CASTLGGPELFF

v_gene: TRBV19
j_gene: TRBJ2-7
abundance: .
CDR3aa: CASSTRDTSYEQYF

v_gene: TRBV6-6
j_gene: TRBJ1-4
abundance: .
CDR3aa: CASSYGPINEKLFF

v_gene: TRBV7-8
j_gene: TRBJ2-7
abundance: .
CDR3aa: CASSERPGLAGVYEQYF

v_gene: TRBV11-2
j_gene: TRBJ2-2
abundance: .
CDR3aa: CASSSIRDRGAAGELFF

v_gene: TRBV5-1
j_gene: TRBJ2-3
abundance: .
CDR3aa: CASSLAGQGGTDTQYF

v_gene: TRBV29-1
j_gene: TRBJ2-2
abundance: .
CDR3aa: CSARTGEVDGELFF

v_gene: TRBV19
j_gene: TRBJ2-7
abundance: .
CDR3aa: CASSAGRGGTYEQYF

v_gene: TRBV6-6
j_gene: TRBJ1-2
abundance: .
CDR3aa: CASSGQGAEPNYGYTF

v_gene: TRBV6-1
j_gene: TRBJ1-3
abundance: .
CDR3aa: CASSEAQGSSGNTIYF